This T cell receptor beta chain was sequenced for a study of a mutant IDH1 vaccine in newly diagnosed glioma. To note about this clone: Its antigen is not known.

Sequenced by immunoSEQ multiplex PCR; TCRdb stores in-frame clones only, minus some. The sample has roughly 60,000 clones; approximately 81% are singletons. Time point in this sample: week 23, last vaccination. A single vaccine dose contained 300 ug of mutant IDH1 20-mer peptide, and topical imiquimod was used with it. V shed 0 bases and J shed 0 bases, with 13 bases lying between them. This CDR3 region has 16 residues. Germline assignment: CDR1 SGHDT and CDR2 YYEEEE. The clonotype was recovered from a man younger than 40 with glioma. This chain links TRBV5-6 with TRBJ2-7, with D possibly matching TRBD1 (6 bases). The source was PBMCs, collected from a glioma patient whose treatment included an IDH1 peptide vaccine. The CDR3 sequence: CASSLDTGRISYEQYF. The CDR3 DNA is TGTGCCAGCAGCTTGGATACAGGGAGAATCTCCTACGAGCAGTACTTC.